This TCR beta chain emerged from a study of shared clonotypes between healthy human individuals. The study's findings and limits: Estimated richness was generally greater in naive than memory subsets.

Germline CDR1 reads SGHNT; CDR2 reads YYREEE (reference sequence). With V trimmed by 0 bases and J by 8 bases, 6 bases remained unmatched. The CDR3 length is 17 residues. The repertoire was sequenced with immunoSEQ multiplex PCR; TCRdb's copy has only in-frame clones and lacks some. The sample includes some 1,100,000 clones, 75% to 85% of them seen just once. Of note for this clone: No antigen is known for it.

This TCR was recovered from a man aged 18 to 29 in good health. Some clones in this sample may be carry-over from other donors' samples. Sequencing input: memory CD4+ T cells from PBMCs. Regarding subset: CD45RA-negative fraction. The chain combines TRBV5-4 with TRBJ2-2, with 14 bases lining up with TRBD2. The CDR3 loop reads CASSLGGTSGRSGELFF. The CDR3 DNA follows: TGTGCCAGCAGCTTGGGAGGGACTAGCGGGAGATCTGGGGAGCTGTTTTTT.